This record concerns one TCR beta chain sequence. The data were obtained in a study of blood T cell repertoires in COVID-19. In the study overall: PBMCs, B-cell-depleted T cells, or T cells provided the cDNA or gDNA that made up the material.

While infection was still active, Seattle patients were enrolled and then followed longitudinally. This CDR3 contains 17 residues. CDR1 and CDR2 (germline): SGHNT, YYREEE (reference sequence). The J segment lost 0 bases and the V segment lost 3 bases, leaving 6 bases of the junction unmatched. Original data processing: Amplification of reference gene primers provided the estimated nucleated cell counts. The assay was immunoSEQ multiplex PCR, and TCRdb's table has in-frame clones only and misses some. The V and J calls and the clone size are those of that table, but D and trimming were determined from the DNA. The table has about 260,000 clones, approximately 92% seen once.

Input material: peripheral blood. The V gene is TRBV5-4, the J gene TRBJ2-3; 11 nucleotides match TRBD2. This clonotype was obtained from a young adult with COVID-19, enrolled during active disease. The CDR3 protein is CASSSTGTSGSTDTQYF. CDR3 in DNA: TGTGCCAGCAGCTCAACCGGGACTAGCGGTAGCACAGATACGCAGTATTTT.